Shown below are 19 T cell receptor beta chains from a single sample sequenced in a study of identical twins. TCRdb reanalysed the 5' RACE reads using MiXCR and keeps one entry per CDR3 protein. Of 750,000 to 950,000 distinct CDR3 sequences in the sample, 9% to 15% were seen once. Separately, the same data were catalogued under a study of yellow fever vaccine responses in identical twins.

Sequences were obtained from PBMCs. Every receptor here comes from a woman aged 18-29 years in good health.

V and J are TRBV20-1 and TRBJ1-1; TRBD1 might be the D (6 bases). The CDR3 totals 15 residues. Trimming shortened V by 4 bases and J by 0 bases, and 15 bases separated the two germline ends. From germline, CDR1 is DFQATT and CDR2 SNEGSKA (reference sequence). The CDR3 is CSATPTGRMNTEAFF. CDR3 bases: TGCAGTGCTACACCGACAGGAAGAATGAACACTGAAGCTTTCTTT.

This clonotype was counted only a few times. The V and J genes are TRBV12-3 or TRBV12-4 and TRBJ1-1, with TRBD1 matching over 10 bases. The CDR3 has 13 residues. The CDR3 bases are TGTACCCGTCAGGGGACAGGGGACACTGAAGCTTTCTTT. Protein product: CTRQGTGDTEAFF.

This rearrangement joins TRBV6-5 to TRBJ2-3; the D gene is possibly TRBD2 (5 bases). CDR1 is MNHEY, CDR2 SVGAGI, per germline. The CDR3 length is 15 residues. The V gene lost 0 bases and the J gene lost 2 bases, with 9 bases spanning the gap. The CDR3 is CASSYSNGITDTQYF. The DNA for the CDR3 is TGTGCCAGCAGTTACTCGAACGGGATCACAGATACGCAGTATTTT.

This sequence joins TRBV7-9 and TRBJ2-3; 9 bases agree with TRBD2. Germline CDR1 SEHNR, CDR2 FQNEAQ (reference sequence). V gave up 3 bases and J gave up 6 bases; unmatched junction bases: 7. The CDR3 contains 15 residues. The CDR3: CASSFGGGAADTQYF. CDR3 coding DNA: TGTGCCAGCAGCTTCGGCGGGGGGGCGGCGGATACGCAGTATTTT. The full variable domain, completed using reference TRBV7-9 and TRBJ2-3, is DTGVSQNPRHKITKRGQNVTFRCDPISEHNRLYWYRQTLGQGPEFLTYFQNEAQLEKSRLLSDRFSAERPKGSFSTLEIQRTEQGDSAMYLCASSFGGGAADTQYFGPGTRLTVL.

The CDR3 sequence is CASSLEFRSTEAFF. The CDR3 coding sequence is TGTGCCAGCAGCTTAGAGTTTAGGAGCACTGAAGCTTTCTTT. The chain is built from TRBV7-9 and TRBJ1-1; D is unresolved. The CDR3 sequence is 14 residues long. V lost 1 base to trimming and J lost 4 bases, with 10 bases between them. In germline, CDR1 is SEHNR, CDR2 FQNEAQ (reference sequence). The entire variable domain, with the rest obtained from reference TRBV7-9 and TRBJ1-1, is as follows: DTGVSQNPRHKITKRGQNVTFRCDPISEHNRLYWYRQTLGQGPEFLTYFQNEAQLEKSRLLSDRFSAERPKGSFSTLEIQRTEQGDSAMYLCASSLEFRSTEAFFGQGTRLTVV.

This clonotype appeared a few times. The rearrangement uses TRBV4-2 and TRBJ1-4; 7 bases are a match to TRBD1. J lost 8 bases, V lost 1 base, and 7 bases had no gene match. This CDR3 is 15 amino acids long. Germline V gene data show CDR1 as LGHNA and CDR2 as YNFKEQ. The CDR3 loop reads CASSQGSGGSEKLFF. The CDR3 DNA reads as TGTGCCAGCAGCCAAGGATCAGGGGGAAGCGAAAAACTGTTTTTT.

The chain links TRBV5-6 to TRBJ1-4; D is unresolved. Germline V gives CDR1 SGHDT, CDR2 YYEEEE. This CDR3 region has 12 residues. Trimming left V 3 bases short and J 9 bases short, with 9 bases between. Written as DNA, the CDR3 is TGTGCCAGCAGCTCCCAGTCCCAAAAACTGTTTTTT. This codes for CASSSQSQKLFF.

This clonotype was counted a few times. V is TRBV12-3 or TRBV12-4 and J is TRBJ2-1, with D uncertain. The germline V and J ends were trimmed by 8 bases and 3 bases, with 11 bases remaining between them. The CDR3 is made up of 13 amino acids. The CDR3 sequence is CASVRRVYNEQFF. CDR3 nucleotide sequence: TGTGCCAGCGTCAGAAGGGTCTACAATGAGCAGTTCTTC.

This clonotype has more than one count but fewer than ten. The CDR3 sequence is CATSAKGGNHNEQFF. CDR3 sequence (DNA): TGTGCCACCAGTGCCAAGGGGGGCAACCACAATGAGCAGTTCTTC. The rearrangement links TRBV24-1 to TRBJ2-1, with D perhaps assigned TRBD1 or TRBD2 (6 bases each). CDR3 length equals 15 residues. The V gene lost 5 bases and the J gene lost 5 bases, with 15 bases spanning the gap. CDR1 and CDR2 from the germline V gene are KGHDR and SFDVKD.

CDR3 bases: TGTGCCAGCAGTTACACAGGGGTTGGTGGCTACACCTTC. This encodes CASSYTGVGGYTF. The rearrangement uses TRBV27 and TRBJ1-2, with 7 bases lining up with TRBD1. Trimming cost V 4 bases and J 7 bases; bases outside gene matches: 6. The germline V gene encodes CDR1 MNHEY and CDR2 SMNVEV (reference sequence). This CDR3 contains 13 residues.

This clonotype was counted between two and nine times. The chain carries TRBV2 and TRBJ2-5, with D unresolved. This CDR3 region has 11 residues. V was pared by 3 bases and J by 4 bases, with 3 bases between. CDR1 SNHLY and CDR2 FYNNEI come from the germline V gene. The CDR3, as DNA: TGTGCCAGCAGTGATACAGAGACCCAGTACTTC. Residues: CASSDTETQYF.

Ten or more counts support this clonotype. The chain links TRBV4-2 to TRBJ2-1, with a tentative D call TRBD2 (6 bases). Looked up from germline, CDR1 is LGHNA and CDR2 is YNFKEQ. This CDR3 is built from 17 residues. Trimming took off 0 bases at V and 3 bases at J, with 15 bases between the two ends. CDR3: CASSQDALARYYNEQFF. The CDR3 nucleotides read TGTGCCAGCAGCCAAGATGCACTAGCACGATACTACAATGAGCAGTTCTTC.

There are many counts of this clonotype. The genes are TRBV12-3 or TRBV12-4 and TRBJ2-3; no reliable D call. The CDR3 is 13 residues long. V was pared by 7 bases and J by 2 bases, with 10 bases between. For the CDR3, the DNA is TGTGCCAGCACTCCTAAGCCCACAGATACGCAGTATTTT. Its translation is CASTPKPTDTQYF.

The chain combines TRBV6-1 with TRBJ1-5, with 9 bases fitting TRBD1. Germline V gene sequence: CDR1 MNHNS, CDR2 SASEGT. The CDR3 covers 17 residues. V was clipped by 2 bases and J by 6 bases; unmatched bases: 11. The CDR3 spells CASSERSLGQGPQPQHF. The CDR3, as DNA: TGTGCCAGCAGTGAACGGTCGTTGGGACAGGGACCTCAGCCCCAGCATTTT.

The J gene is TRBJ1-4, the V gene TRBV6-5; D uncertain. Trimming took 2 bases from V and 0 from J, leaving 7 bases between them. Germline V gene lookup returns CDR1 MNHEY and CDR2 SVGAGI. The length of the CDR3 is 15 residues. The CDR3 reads CASSYLGPTNEKLFF. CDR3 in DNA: TGTGCCAGCAGTTACCTCGGGCCAACTAATGAAAAACTGTTTTTT.

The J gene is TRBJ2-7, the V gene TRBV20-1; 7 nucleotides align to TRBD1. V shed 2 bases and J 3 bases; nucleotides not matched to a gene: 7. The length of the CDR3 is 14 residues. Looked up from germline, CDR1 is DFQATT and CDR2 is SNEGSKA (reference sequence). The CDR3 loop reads CSARYRGRGYEQYV. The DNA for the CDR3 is TGCAGTGCTAGATATAGGGGGCGAGGCTACGAGCAGTACGTC.

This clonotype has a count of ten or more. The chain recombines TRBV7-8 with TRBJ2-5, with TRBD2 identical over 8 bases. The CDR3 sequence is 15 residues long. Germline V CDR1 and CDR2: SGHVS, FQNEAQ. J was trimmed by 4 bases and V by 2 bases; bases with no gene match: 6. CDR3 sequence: CASSLRGGLLETQYF. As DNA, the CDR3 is TGTGCCAGCAGCTTACGGGGGGGCCTGTTAGAGACCCAGTACTTC.

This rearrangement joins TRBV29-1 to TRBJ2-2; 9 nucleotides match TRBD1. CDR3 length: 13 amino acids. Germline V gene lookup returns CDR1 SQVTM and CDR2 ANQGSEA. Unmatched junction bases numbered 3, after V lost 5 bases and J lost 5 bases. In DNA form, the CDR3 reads TGCAGCGTTCGGACAGGGGTAACCGGGGAGCTGTTTTTT. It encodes CSVRTGVTGELFF.

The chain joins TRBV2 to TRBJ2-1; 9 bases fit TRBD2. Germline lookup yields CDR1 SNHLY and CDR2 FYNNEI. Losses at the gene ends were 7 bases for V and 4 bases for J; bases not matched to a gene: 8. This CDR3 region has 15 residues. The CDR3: CASTPKLAGYNEQFF. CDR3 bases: TGTGCCAGCACCCCCAAGCTAGCGGGGTACAATGAGCAGTTCTTC.